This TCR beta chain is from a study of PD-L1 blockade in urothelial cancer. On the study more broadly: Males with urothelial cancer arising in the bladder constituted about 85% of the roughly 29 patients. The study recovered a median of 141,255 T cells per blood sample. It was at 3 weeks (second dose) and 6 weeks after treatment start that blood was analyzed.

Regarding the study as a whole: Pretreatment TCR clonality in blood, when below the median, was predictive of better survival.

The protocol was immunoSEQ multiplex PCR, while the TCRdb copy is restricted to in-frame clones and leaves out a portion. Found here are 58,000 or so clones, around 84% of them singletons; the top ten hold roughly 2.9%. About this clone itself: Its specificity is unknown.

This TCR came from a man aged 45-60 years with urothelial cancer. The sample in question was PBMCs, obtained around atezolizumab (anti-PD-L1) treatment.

The CDR3 loop reads CASSQGGNQETQYF. CDR3 bases: TGCGCCAGCAGCCAAGGAGGGAACCAAGAGACCCAGTACTTC. The V gene is TRBV5-1, the J gene TRBJ2-5, with a tentative D call TRBD2 (6 bases). Trimming pared 4 bases from V and 0 bases from J, leaving 10 bases between. Germline V gene data show CDR1 as SGHRS and CDR2 as YFSETQ. This CDR3 has 14 residues. Complete variable domain (other parts from reference TRBV5-1 and TRBJ2-5): KAGVTQTPRYLIKTRGQQVTLSCSPISGHRSVSWYQQTPGQGLQFLFEYFSETQRNKGNFPGRFSGRQFSNSRSEMNVSTLELGDSALYLCASSQGGNQETQYFGPGTRLLVL.